The 5 T cell receptor beta chains given below trace back to one sample, sequenced in a study of shared clonotypes between healthy human individuals. CD45RO-negative cells were positively selected for CCR7, leaving out terminally differentiated effector memory CD45RA+ cells. The table came from immunoSEQ multiplex PCR; TCRdb's copy has only in-frame clones and leaves some out. Found here are some 2,100,000 clones, 85% to 95% of them singletons; the top ten hold more than 1.5%. The sequenced sample consisted of naive CD8+ T cells from PBMCs. Every receptor here comes from a man younger than 30 in good health. Some clones in this sample may be carry-over from other donors' samples.

The rearrangement links TRBV27 to TRBJ1-1; D possibly corresponds to TRBD1 (5 bases). Trimming removed 3 bases from V and 4 bases from J, with 21 bases in between. Germline CDR1 and CDR2: MNHEY and SMNVEV (reference sequence). This CDR3 is built from 17 residues. The CDR3 protein is CASSLTGTAISSTEAFF. The CDR3 DNA sequence: TGTGCCAGCAGTTTGACCGGGACCGCGATATCAAGCACTGAAGCTTTCTTT.

This clone was detected only once. The chain carries TRBV28 and TRBJ1-3; D is unresolved. This CDR3 has 13 residues. Germline lookup yields CDR1 MDHEN and CDR2 SYDVKM. V dropped 2 bases and J dropped 0 bases, with 2 bases sitting between them. This CDR3 is CASSLISGNTIYF. CDR3 DNA: TGTGCCAGCAGTTTAATCTCTGGAAACACCATATATTTT. The full variable domain, rest sourced from reference TRBV28 and TRBJ1-3, is DVKVTQSSRYLVKRTGEKVFLECVQDMDHENMFWYRQDPGLGLRLIYFSYDVKMKEKGDIPEGYSVSREKKERFSLILESASTNQTSMYLCASSLISGNTIYFGEGSWLTVV.

This chain links TRBV4-2 with TRBJ2-1; 10 positions match TRBD2. The CDR3 sequence is 18 residues long. The V gene's germline CDR1 is LGHNA and CDR2 YNFKEQ. The V segment lost 2 bases and the J segment 0 bases; nucleotides outside the gene matches: 7. For the CDR3, the DNA is TGTGCCAGCAGCCAAAGACTAGCGGGCGTCAGCTCCTACAATGAGCAGTTCTTC. Its translation: CASSQRLAGVSSYNEQFF.

This clone is a singleton in its sample. The rearrangement links TRBV19 to TRBJ1-1; D is possibly TRBD1 (6 bases). Germline V CDR1 and CDR2: LNHDA, SQIVND (reference sequence). The length of the CDR3 is 17 residues. V shed 1 base and J shed 3 bases, with 18 bases lying between them. In DNA, the CDR3 is TGTGCCAGTAGTATAGGTCCAGGGGTTGGCTCGGACACTGAAGCTTTCTTT. It specifies CASSIGPGVGSDTEAFF.

This clone has just a few counts. The chain employs TRBV11-2 and TRBJ1-1; D not certain. V was shortened by 6 bases and J by 0 bases, with 14 bases between the two germline ends. In germline, CDR1 is SGHAT, CDR2 FQNNGV. The CDR3 spans 15 residues. The CDR3 coding sequence is TGTGCCAGCAGTCACGCGGGCAGGATGAACACTGAAGCTTTCTTT. The encoded protein is CASSHAGRMNTEAFF.